This TCR beta chain derives from a study of blood T cells in healthy people across ages (dated by TCRdb to the mid-2010s). With respect to the entire study: In model experiments, roughly one uniquely barcoded TCR beta cDNA molecule per two T cells was captured by template switching. To track age-related changes in TCR beta repertoire diversity, the study relied on deep sequencing normalized with unique cDNA molecular identifiers. Four age groups were formed from the donors: young (average about 15 years), middle-aged (approximately 39), aged (roughly 56) and long-lived (approximately 78). To avoid experimental bias, donors of different ages were spread randomly across the sequencing lanes. Using the same blood draw, the study looked at two additional independent replicas of 1 million unique cDNA reads for two donors, one aged 18 to 30 and the other aged 80 or older.

The donors were about 40 Caucasian individuals from Russia, aged roughly 6 to 100 years, who were systemically healthy. Each donor gave about 9.7 milliliters of peripheral blood, drawn into EDTA-treated Vacutainer tubes. PBMCs were isolated by Ficoll-Paque density-gradient centrifugation, with at least 7 million obtained per sample. Trizol reagent was used to extract total RNA from PBMCs, with at least 5 micrograms per sample. For every donor, flow cytometry on a PBMC aliquot measured the percentage of naive CD45RAhigh/CD27high T cells. V and J lose 9 bases and 4 bases, and a span of 16 bases separates them. The CDR1 and CDR2 encoded by the germline V gene are SGHTA and FQGTGA. Counted from cysteine to phenylalanine, this CDR3 has 14 amino acids. Only the CDR3 portion is preserved as DNA: 42 bases, with reading frame beginning at the first base. The library was obtained by 5' RACE. The instrument given in TCRdb is Illumina HiSeq 2500. A second 7 to 11 cycle PCR used a sample-barcoded 5' primer and a J-beta primer mix. A unique molecular identifier was introduced onto each TCR beta cDNA molecule by a template-switch 5' adaptor carrying 12 random nucleotides. At least 2.5 million CDR3-containing paired-end reads were obtained from each sample. All of the RNA was converted into first-strand cDNA using the Mint cDNA synthesis kit, with a TRBC-specific oligonucleotide serving as the primer. All cDNA was treated with uracil-DNA glycosylase and then went through a first 18-cycle PCR with the universal primers M1SS and BC2_uni_R. The original pipeline was this. For normalization, 1 million high-quality reads were randomly selected from each sample, with every read carrying a distinct molecular identifier. Reads with shared molecular identifiers were discarded instead of being binned into consensus sequences. MiTCR, set to a Q25 quality threshold and the strictest error-elimination algorithm, was used for CDR3 identification, clonotype clustering and error correction. A nonparametric unseen species model using Euler transformation provided a lower-bound estimate of total TCR beta diversity. The public reads were reanalyzed by TCRdb: fastp trimming at Q25, MiXCR alignment, in-frame beta chains only. Identical CDR3 protein sequences are pooled into one entry, listed with their most common genes and DNA. The V and J calls and clone size come from TCRdb's table, not from the authors' own analysis. Here the sample has hundreds of thousands of distinct CDR3 sequences; approximately 60% occur a single time. The top ten constitute around 25% of the sample.

Points the paper makes about the study in general: Donor CMV infection status was unknown, potentially confounding age-related changes in expanded clonotypes. Compared with the aged group, the long-lived group had more naive CD4+ T cells, fewer expanded clones and increased TCR diversity, a pattern suggesting age selection. As age increased, observed TCR beta diversity per million T cells dropped in a roughly linear way, and a significant reduction was already evident by age roughly 36. Conclusive comparison of naive and antigen-experienced compartments was prevented by the profiling of bulk unsorted PBMCs. Estimates of total diversity from one million sequenced T cells were regarded as lower bounds and underestimates. Observed TCR beta diversity correlated strongly with the percentage of naive T cells measured by flow cytometry.

This clonotype was picked up a small number of times. Its antigen is not yet known. One base away there is no much larger clone; base qualities are not given. This receptor chain uses TRBV7-3 and TRBJ2-1; TRBD2 is perhaps the D gene, given 7 matching bases. The clonotype was recovered from a man aged 35-49 years in good health. The sequencing sample was made of blood. The CDR3 protein is CARGRGGPYNEQFF. The bases read TGTGCCAGGGGGAGGGGGGGCCCATACAATGAGCAGTTCTTC.